This T cell receptor (beta chain) was sequenced during a study of blood T cell repertoires in COVID-19. Patients of the Seattle cohort, enrolled during active infection, were followed longitudinally. The repertoire was sequenced with immunoSEQ multiplex PCR; TCRdb's copy has only in-frame clones and lacks some. In the table there are tens of thousands of clones, roughly 90% of which are singletons. CDR3 length: 15 amino acids. This TCR derives from a middle-aged man with COVID-19, enrolled during active disease. The chain has TRBV21-1 and TRBJ1-2; the table calls TRBD1, which could not be checked here. TRBV21-1 is a listed pseudogene. The sample comprised peripheral blood. CDR3 in amino acids: CASSKGEKDRGGYTF. CDR3 in DNA: TGTGCCAGCAGCAAAGGGGAAAAAGACAGGGGCGGCTACACCTTC.